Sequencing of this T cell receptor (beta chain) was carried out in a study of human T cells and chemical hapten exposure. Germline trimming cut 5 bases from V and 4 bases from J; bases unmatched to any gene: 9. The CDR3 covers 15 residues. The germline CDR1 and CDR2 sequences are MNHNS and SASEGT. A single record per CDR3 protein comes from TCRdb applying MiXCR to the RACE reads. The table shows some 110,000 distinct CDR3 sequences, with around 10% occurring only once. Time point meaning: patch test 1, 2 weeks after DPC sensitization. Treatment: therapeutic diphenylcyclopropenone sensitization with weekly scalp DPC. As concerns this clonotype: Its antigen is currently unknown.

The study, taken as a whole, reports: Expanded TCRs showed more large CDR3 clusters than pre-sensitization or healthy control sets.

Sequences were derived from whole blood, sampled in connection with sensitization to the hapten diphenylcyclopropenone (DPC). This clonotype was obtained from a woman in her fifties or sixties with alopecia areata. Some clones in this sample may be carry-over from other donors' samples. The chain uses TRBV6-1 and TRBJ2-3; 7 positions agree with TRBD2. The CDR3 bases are TGTGCCAGCAGTAGCGGGGAGAGAAGCCCAGATACGCAGTATTTT. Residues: CASSSGERSPDTQYF.